The 26 T cell receptor beta chains given below trace back to one sample, sequenced in a study of blood T cell repertoires in COVID-19. Assay: immunoSEQ multiplex PCR; the TCRdb copy retains only in-frame clones and omits some. The table records some 110,000 clones, about three quarters of them present only once. The source material was peripheral blood. Source of these receptors: a man aged 65 to 85 with acute or convalescent COVID-19.

The V and J genes are TRBV29-1 and TRBJ1-1, with D possibly matching TRBD1 (6 bases). V dropped 2 bases and J dropped 4 bases, with 14 bases sitting between them. The CDR3 spans 14 residues. Germline-derived CDR1 and CDR2 are SQVTM and ANQGSEA. The CDR3 spells CSVEPHGGRTEAFF. CDR3 in DNA: TGCAGCGTTGAACCCCACGGGGGGCGCACTGAAGCTTTCTTT.

The chain is built from TRBV25-1 and TRBJ2-1; TRBD2 aligns across 12 bases. Germline V gene lookup returns CDR1 MGHDK and CDR2 SYGVNS. After removal of 6 bases from V and 0 bases from J, the junction contained 9 bases not matched to a gene. The length of the CDR3 is 18 residues. This CDR3 is CASRLLAGGLSSYNEQFF. The CDR3 DNA reads TGTGCCAGCAGATTACTAGCGGGAGGACTTAGCTCCTACAATGAGCAGTTCTTC. Supplemented by reference TRBV25-1 and TRBJ2-1, the full variable domain reads EADIYQTPRYLVIGTGKKITLECSQTMGHDKMYWYQQDPGMELHLIHYSYGVNSTEKGDLSSESTVSRIRTEHFPLTLESARPSHTSQYLCASRLLAGGLSSYNEQFFGPGTRLTVL.

The chain is built from TRBV2 and TRBJ2-1; 9 nucleotides match TRBD2. The germline gives CDR1 SNHLY, CDR2 FYNNEI. Trimming took 6 bases from V and 7 from J; bases not matched to a gene: 7. The CDR3 is made up of 14 amino acids. The CDR3 sequence is CASRGLAGTNEQFF. CDR3 in DNA: TGTGCCAGCAGAGGCCTAGCGGGAACGAATGAGCAGTTCTTC.

V and J are TRBV7-9 and TRBJ2-5; 9 bases agree with TRBD2. The ends lost 4 bases at V and 6 bases at J; junction bases unmatched: 6. CDR3 length: 14 amino acids. Germline V gene lookup returns CDR1 SEHNR and CDR2 FQNEAQ (reference sequence). The CDR3 bases are TGTGCCAGCAGCTGGTGGACTAGCGAAAAGACCCAGTACTTC. This gives the protein CASSWWTSEKTQYF.

The chain uses TRBV28 and TRBJ1-3; D remains unclear. Trimming took off 3 bases at V and 4 bases at J, with 10 bases between the two ends. The length of the CDR3 is 14 residues. Germline V gives CDR1 MDHEN, CDR2 SYDVKM. The CDR3 coding sequence is TGTGCCAGCAGTTTTCCCAGTTCGGGAAACACCATATATTTT. It codes for CASSFPSSGNTIYF.

This clone was seen a handful of times. The chain couples TRBV30 to TRBJ2-7; 10 nucleotides agree with TRBD1. V lost 0 bases to trimming and J lost 0 bases; unmatched junction nucleotides: 2. The CDR3 consists of 15 residues. Germline V gene lookup returns CDR1 GTSNPN and CDR2 SVGIG (reference sequence). The CDR3 DNA sequence: TGTGCCTGGAGTGTGGGACAGGGGAGCTCCTACGAGCAGTACTTC. Its translation: CAWSVGQGSSYEQYF.

The chain combines TRBV12-3 or TRBV12-4 with TRBJ1-3; D is unresolved. The V gene lost 3 bases and the J gene lost 3 bases, with 3 bases spanning the gap. The CDR3 length is 12 residues. This CDR3 is CASSFHGNTIYF. The CDR3, as DNA: TGTGCCAGCAGTTTCCATGGAAACACCATATATTTT.

Only one count was recorded for this clone. This chain uses TRBV9 with TRBJ2-7; D is possibly TRBD2 (6 bases). The CDR3 sequence is 14 residues long. V was clipped by 0 bases and J by 6 bases, with 13 bases between them. The germline V gene has CDR1 SGDLS and CDR2 YYNGEE. This chain's CDR3 is CASSVESTSSEQYF. CDR3 coding DNA: TGTGCCAGCAGCGTAGAAAGTACTAGCTCCGAGCAGTACTTC. The full variable domain, its missing parts supplied by reference TRBV9 and TRBJ2-7, is DSGVTQTPKHLITATGQRVTLRCSPRSGDLSVYWYQQSLDQGLQFLIQYYNGEERAKGNILERFSAQQFPDLHSELNLSSLELGDSALYFCASSVESTSSEQYFGPGTRLTVT.

The J gene is TRBJ2-1, the V gene TRBV18; 11 bases are shared with TRBD2. The length of the CDR3 is 15 residues. CDR1 and CDR2 from the germline V gene are KGHSH and LQKENI. Trimming cost V 6 bases and J 10 bases; bases outside gene matches: 11. The CDR3 here is CASSEGTSGVREQFF. The CDR3 bases are TGTGCCAGCTCGGAGGGGACTAGCGGCGTAAGGGAGCAGTTCTTC.

On this clone: This sample includes further DNA sequences coding for the same CDR3. This chain links TRBV5-1 with TRBJ2-3; 7 bases are shared with TRBD2. Losses at the gene ends were 2 bases for V and 0 bases for J; bases not matched to a gene: 6. This CDR3 is built from 16 residues. Germline CDR1 reads SGHRS; CDR2 reads YFSETQ. DNA of the CDR3: TGCGCCAGCAGCTTCAGAGCGGGGTTTAGCACAGATACGCAGTATTTT. Translation: CASSFRAGFSTDTQYF.

The rearrangement joins TRBV21-1 to TRBJ1-5; the D call of TRBD1 is as the table states it, not checked on the DNA. TRBV21-1 is deemed a pseudogene. The CDR3 has 8 amino acids. The CDR3 sequence is CASSHTIF. The DNA of the CDR3 is TGTGCCAGCAGCCACACGATTTTT.

The chain is built from TRBV28 and TRBJ1-5; unclear D gene. The V end was cut by 8 bases, the J end by 5 bases, with 13 bases between. The V gene's germline CDR1 is MDHEN and CDR2 SYDVKM. This CDR3 is 13 amino acids long. The CDR3 here is CASSDNYDQPQHF. The CDR3 region has the DNA TGTGCCAGCTCTGACAATTATGATCAGCCCCAGCATTTT.

The chain carries TRBV9 and TRBJ1-1, with D possibly being TRBD1 (6 bases). V lost 2 bases to trimming and J lost 3 bases, with 11 bases between them. Germline V gene data show CDR1 as SGDLS and CDR2 as YYNGEE. This CDR3 comprises 14 residues. CDR3 amino acids: CASSVGRGYTEAFF. CDR3 nucleotide sequence: TGTGCCAGCAGCGTTGGCAGGGGATACACTGAAGCTTTCTTT.

The V and J genes are TRBV12-5 and TRBJ1-5, with D possibly being TRBD1 (5 bases). This CDR3 is 14 amino acids long. Germline V gene data show CDR1 as LGHNT and CDR2 as FRNRAP. V lost 6 bases and J 0 bases, leaving 9 bases between the germline ends. This CDR3 reads CASGTDNSNQPQHF. The CDR3 DNA reads as TGTGCTAGTGGAACGGACAATAGCAATCAGCCCCAGCATTTT.

The J gene is TRBJ2-7, the V gene TRBV9; 10 nucleotides agree with TRBD1. Germline CDR1 reads SGDLS; CDR2 reads YYNGEE. There are 18 residues in the CDR3. V lost 2 bases and J lost 7; bases outside the gene matches: 18. CDR3 nucleotides: TGTGCCAGCAGCGTGGCCCCCTCCTCCCCGGACAGGGGGGTTGAGCAGTACTTC. Translated, it gives CASSVAPSSPDRGVEQYF.

The J gene is TRBJ2-7, the V gene TRBV6-2 or TRBV6-3; D not resolved. The germline V gene has CDR1 MNHEY and CDR2 SVGEGT. CDR3 size: 13 residues. Trimming cost V 0 bases and J 5 bases, with 8 bases left between them. The CDR3 DNA sequence: TGTGCCAGCAGTTACTCACTTTTGGACGAGCAGTACTTC. Translated: CASSYSLLDEQYF.

This chain uses TRBV9 with TRBJ1-1; a weak D match, TRBD1 (5 bases). In germline, CDR1 is SGDLS, CDR2 YYNGEE. The CDR3 runs 15 residues. V lost 4 bases to trimming and J lost 3 bases, with 16 bases between them. CDR3 in DNA: TGTGCCAGCAGCACCACGACAGAGCGGGACACTGAAGCTTTCTTT. This gives the protein CASSTTTERDTEAFF. The complete variable domain, with remaining parts taken from reference TRBV9 and TRBJ1-1, reads DSGVTQTPKHLITATGQRVTLRCSPRSGDLSVYWYQQSLDQGLQFLIQYYNGEERAKGNILERFSAQQFPDLHSELNLSSLELGDSALYFCASSTTTERDTEAFFGQGTRLTVV.

The rearrangement uses TRBV5-6 and TRBJ2-5; D is ambiguous. Trimming shortened V by 0 bases and J by 3 bases, and 6 bases separated the two germline ends. The CDR3 consists of 13 residues. Germline values: CDR1 SGHDT, CDR2 YYEEEE. CDR3 bases: TGTGCCAGCAGCTTGGAACTGAAAGAGACCCAGTACTTC. This codes for CASSLELKETQYF. Using reference TRBV5-6 and TRBJ2-5 for the parts outside the CDR3, the full variable domain is DAGVTQSPTHLIKTRGQQVTLRCSPKSGHDTVSWYQQALGQGPQFIFQYYEEEERQRGNFPDRFSGHQFPNYSSELNVNALLLGDSALYLCASSLELKETQYFGPGTRLLVL.

The chain employs TRBV9 and TRBJ1-1; 7 nucleotides match TRBD1. This CDR3 contains 15 residues. V shed 4 bases and J 4 bases; nucleotides not matched to a gene: 10. CDR1 SGDLS and CDR2 YYNGEE come from the germline V gene. Here the CDR3 reads CASSPGGQSVTEAFF. CDR3 in DNA: TGTGCCAGCAGCCCAGGGGGACAGTCGGTCACTGAAGCTTTCTTT.

The V call is TRBV29-1, the J call TRBJ2-7; tentative D call: TRBD2 (6 bases). CDR3 length: 14 residues. Germline V gene lookup returns CDR1 SQVTM and CDR2 ANQGSEA. Trimming removed 4 bases from V and 0 bases from J, with 13 bases in between. CDR3 region: CSVGVGGASYEQYF. The CDR3 region has the DNA TGCAGCGTTGGAGTGGGGGGTGCCTCCTACGAGCAGTACTTC.

The chain joins TRBV6-5 to TRBJ1-5; D possibly corresponds to TRBD1 (5 bases). The ends were cut back, 6 bases at V and 5 bases at J, with 14 bases in the middle. The CDR3 runs 14 residues. The germline V gene has CDR1 MNHEY and CDR2 SVGAGI. CDR3 DNA: TGTGCCAGCAGACGGGGGTTTGAAGATCAGCCCCAGCATTTT. This sequence encodes CASRRGFEDQPQHF.

This chain connects TRBV5-6 to TRBJ2-2; 8 bases are a match to TRBD1. The CDR3 totals 16 residues. Germline V lookup: CDR1 SGHDT, CDR2 YYEEEE. Trimming cost V 6 bases and J 4 bases; bases outside gene matches: 11. CDR3 DNA: TGTGCCAGCATCGGACGGAGACAGGGGATCACCGGGGAGCTGTTTTTT. Translation gives CASIGRRQGITGELFF. The full variable domain, rest sourced from reference TRBV5-6 and TRBJ2-2, is DAGVTQSPTHLIKTRGQQVTLRCSPKSGHDTVSWYQQALGQGPQFIFQYYEEEERQRGNFPDRFSGHQFPNYSSELNVNALLLGDSALYLCASIGRRQGITGELFFGEGSRLTVL.

The chain couples TRBV6-5 to TRBJ2-3; tentative D call: TRBD2 (6 bases). From germline, CDR1 is MNHEY and CDR2 SVGAGI. The ends were cut back, 7 bases at V and 2 bases at J, with 16 bases in the middle. This CDR3 is built from 15 residues. In nucleotides, the CDR3 is TGTGCCAGCACTCCTCTGGAGGGATACACAGATACGCAGTATTTT. Encoded protein: CASTPLEGYTDTQYF.

The chain has TRBV5-6 and TRBJ2-7; 8 positions agree with TRBD1. This CDR3 has 15 amino acids. Germline CDR1 is SGHDT and CDR2 is YYEEEE. Trimming cost V 3 bases and J 6 bases; bases outside gene matches: 11. The CDR3 loop reads CASSSDGTGILEQYF. DNA for the CDR3: TGTGCCAGCAGCTCCGACGGGACAGGCATTCTCGAGCAGTACTTC.

The chain links TRBV7-2 to TRBJ2-4, with 11 positions matching TRBD2. Germline V gene lookup returns CDR1 SGHTA and CDR2 FQGNSA. Unmatched junction bases numbered 3, after V lost 5 bases and J lost 0 bases. This CDR3 contains 16 residues. DNA of the CDR3: TGTGCCAGCAGCCAGACTAGCGGGGTAGCCAAAAACATTCAGTACTTC. This sequence encodes CASSQTSGVAKNIQYF. The whole variable domain, filled in from reference TRBV7-2 and TRBJ2-4, reads GAGVSQSPSNKVTEKGKDVELRCDPISGHTALYWYRQSLGQGLEFLIYFQGNSAPDKSGLPSDRFSAERTGGSVSTLTIQRTQQEDSAVYLCASSQTSGVAKNIQYFGAGTRLSVL.

This clone came up a few times. V usage is TRBV12-3 or TRBV12-4 and J usage is TRBJ2-7, with D possibly being TRBD1 (5 bases). Trimming pared 2 bases from V and 3 bases from J, leaving 8 bases between. The CDR3 sequence is 13 residues long. In DNA form, the CDR3 reads TGTGCCAGCAGTTTACAGGGCAACTACGAGCAGTACTTC. Translating it yields CASSLQGNYEQYF.